This T cell receptor (beta chain) was found in a study of regulatory T cells in long-lasting Graves disease. Study as a whole: Persistence in Graves' disease required over 5 years of antithyroid drugs plus positive TSH receptor antibodies. Study findings and constraints: The study examined only peripheral blood, not thyroid tissue. TCR diversity was lower in persistent than newly diagnosed Graves' disease.

With regard to this clonotype: Its antigen is not known.

Construction of the TCR beta libraries employed iRepertoire HTBI primers in conjunction with Arm-PCR of CDR3 regions. TCRdb processed the multiplex PCR reads anew with MiXCR; each CDR3 protein has one entry. The sample contains roughly 450,000 distinct CDR3 sequences, around 22% of which appear only once. Time point meaning: persistent/refractory GD, antithyroid drugs over 5 years with positive TRAb. The TCR library was made from RNA extracted from PBMCs. By American Thyroid Association guidelines, Graves' disease was diagnosed in the cohort. The source is a female donor with Graves disease. The sample was peripheral blood mononuclear cells (PBMCs), taken when the disease was refractory, from a patient treated with antithyroid drugs.

The CDR3 here is CASSSQGRGELFF. Here the CDR3 DNA reads TGTGCCAGCAGCTCTCAGGGGCGCGGGGAGCTGTTTTTT. The chain couples TRBV5-5 to TRBJ2-2; perhaps TRBD1 as D (6 bases). Germline V CDR1 and CDR2: SGHKS, YYEKEE (reference sequence). Trimming left V 3 bases short and J 7 bases short, with 10 bases between. CDR3 length: 13 amino acids.